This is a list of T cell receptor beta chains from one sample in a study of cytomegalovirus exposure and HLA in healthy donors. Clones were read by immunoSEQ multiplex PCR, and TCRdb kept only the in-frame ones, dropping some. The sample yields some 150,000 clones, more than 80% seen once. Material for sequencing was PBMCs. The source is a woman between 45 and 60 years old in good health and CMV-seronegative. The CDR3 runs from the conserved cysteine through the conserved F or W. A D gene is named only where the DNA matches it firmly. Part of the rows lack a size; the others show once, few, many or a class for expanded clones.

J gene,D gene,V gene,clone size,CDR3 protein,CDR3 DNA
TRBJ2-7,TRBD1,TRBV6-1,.,CASSPGQGLNEQYF,TGTGCCAGCTCCCCGGGACAGGGCCTTAACGAGCAGTACTTC
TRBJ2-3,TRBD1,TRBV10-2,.,CASRDRGRIPDTQYF,TGCGCCAGCAGAGACAGGGGGCGCATCCCAGATACGCAGTATTTT
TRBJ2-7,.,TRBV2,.,CASSRQTEQYF,TGTGCCAGCAGTAGGCAGACTGAGCAGTACTTC
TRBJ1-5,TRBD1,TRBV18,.,CASSESTGVQPQHF,TGTGCCAGCTCAGAAAGTACAGGGGTCCAGCCCCAGCATTTT
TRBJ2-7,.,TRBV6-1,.,CASSWTVSYEQYF,TGTGCCAGCAGTTGGACAGTGTCCTACGAGCAGTACTTC
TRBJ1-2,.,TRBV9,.,CASSVVPTAGYGYTF,TGTGCCAGCAGCGTAGTTCCCACCGCGGGCTATGGCTACACCTTC
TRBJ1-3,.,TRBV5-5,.,CASSLNPGTLSGNTIYF,TGTGCCAGCAGCTTGAACCCAGGGACTTTGTCTGGAAACACCATATATTTT
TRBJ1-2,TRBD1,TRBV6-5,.,CASRQQGADYGYTF,TGTGCCAGCAGACAACAGGGGGCAGACTATGGCTACACCTTC
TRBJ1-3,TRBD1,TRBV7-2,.,CASSQDRSSGNTIYF,TGTGCCAGCAGCCAGGACAGGAGCTCTGGAAACACCATATATTTT
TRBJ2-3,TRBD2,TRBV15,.,CATSRGGGLAGGADTQYF,TGTGCCACCAGCAGAGGAGGGGGTCTGGCGGGAGGTGCAGATACGCAGTATTTT
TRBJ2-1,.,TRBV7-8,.,CASSVPGSPHEQFF,TGTGCCAGCAGCGTGCCCGGGAGTCCCCATGAGCAGTTCTTC
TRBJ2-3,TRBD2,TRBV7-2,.,CASSLVARGGADTQYF,TGTGCCAGCAGCTTAGTAGCGCGGGGGGGGGCAGATACGCAGTATTTT
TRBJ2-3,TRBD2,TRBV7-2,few,CASSLGGGRAGRNTQYF,TGTGCCAGCAGCTTAGGAGGTGGGAGAGCGGGGAGGAATACGCAGTATTTT
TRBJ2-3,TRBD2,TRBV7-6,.,CASSTLRGGPWDTQYF,TGTGCCAGCAGCACACTCCGGGGGGGGCCTTGGGATACGCAGTATTTT
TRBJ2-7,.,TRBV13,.,CASSGRGSYEQYF,TGTGCCAGCAGCGGGAGAGGGAGCTACGAGCAGTACTTC
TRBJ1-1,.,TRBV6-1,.,CASSPDTEAFF,TGTGCCAGCAGCCCGGACACTGAAGCTTTCTTT
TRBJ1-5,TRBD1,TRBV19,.,CASSKPDRGIGSNQPQHF,TGTGCCAGTAGTAAGCCGGACAGGGGTATTGGGAGCAATCAGCCCCAGCATTTT
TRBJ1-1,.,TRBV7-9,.,CASSSHAGMNTEAFF,TGTGCCAGCAGCTCTCACGCGGGTATGAACACTGAAGCTTTCTTT
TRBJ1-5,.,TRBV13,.,CASSLGQSRVGQPQHF,TGTGCCAGCAGCTTAGGCCAATCCAGGGTCGGTCAGCCCCAGCATTTT
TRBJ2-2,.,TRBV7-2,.,CASSFIMNTGELFF,TGTGCCAGCAGCTTTATAATGAACACCGGGGAGCTGTTTTTT
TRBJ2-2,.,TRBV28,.,CASSLFVARNTGELFF,TGTGCCAGCAGTTTATTTGTCGCCAGAAACACCGGGGAGCTGTTTTTT
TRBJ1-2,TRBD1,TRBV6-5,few,CASRAQSGGGYTF,TGTGCCAGCCGGGCACAGTCAGGGGGCGGCTACACCTTC
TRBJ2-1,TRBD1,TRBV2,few,CASSEGLTRGLDEQFF,TGTGCCAGCAGTGAAGGTCTTACGAGGGGGCTGGATGAGCAGTTCTTC
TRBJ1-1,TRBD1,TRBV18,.,CASSSQGRGMNTEAFF,TGTGCCAGCTCGTCACAGGGGCGGGGAATGAACACTGAAGCTTTCTTT
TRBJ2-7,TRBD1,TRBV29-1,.,CSVPGTGYEQYF,TGCAGCGTTCCCGGGACAGGATACGAGCAGTACTTC
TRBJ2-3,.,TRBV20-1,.,CSALTGDTQYF,TGCAGTGCCTTGACTGGGGATACGCAGTATTTT
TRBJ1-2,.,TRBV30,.,CAWTTGHVHGYTF,TGTGCCTGGACTACAGGACACGTCCATGGCTACACCTTC
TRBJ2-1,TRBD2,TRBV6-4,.,CASSESAGGTNEQFF,TGTGCCAGCAGTGAGTCCGCGGGGGGAACCAATGAGCAGTTCTTC
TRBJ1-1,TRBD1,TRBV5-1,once,CASSPDRGRNTEAFF,TGCGCCAGCAGCCCTGACAGGGGCAGGAACACTGAAGCTTTCTTT
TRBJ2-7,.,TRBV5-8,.,CASTRAYEQYF,TGTGCCAGCACCCGAGCCTACGAGCAGTACTTC
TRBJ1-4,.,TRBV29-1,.,CSVDSSEGGPEKLFF,TGCAGCGTTGATTCCTCCGAGGGCGGCCCCGAAAAACTGTTTTTT
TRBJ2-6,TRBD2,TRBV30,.,CACRERGSGRNSSSGANVLTF,TGTGCCTGTCGGGAGAGGGGTAGCGGGAGGAATTCTAGCTCTGGGGCCAACGTCCTGACTTTC
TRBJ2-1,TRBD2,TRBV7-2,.,CASSLNSGQYNEQFF,TGTGCCAGCAGCTTAAATAGCGGGCAGTACAATGAGCAGTTCTTC
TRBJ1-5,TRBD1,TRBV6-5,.,CASSDRGRGQPQHF,TGTGCCAGCAGCGACAGGGGTAGGGGTCAGCCCCAGCATTTT
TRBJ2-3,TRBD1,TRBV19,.,CASSSPDRGSTDTQYF,TGTGCCAGTAGTTCCCCCGACAGGGGCAGCACAGATACGCAGTATTTT
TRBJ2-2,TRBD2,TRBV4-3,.,CASSQGLLAGYSNTGELFF,TGCGCCAGCAGCCAAGGTCTCCTAGCGGGATACTCGAACACCGGGGAGCTGTTTTTT
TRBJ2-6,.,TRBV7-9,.,CSSSLYGGSGANVLTF,TGTTCCAGCAGTCTCTATGGGGGGTCCGGGGCCAACGTCCTGACTTTC
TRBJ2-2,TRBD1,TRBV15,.,CATSRGAGGAGELFF,TGTGCCACCAGCAGAGGGGCAGGGGGCGCCGGGGAGCTGTTTTTT
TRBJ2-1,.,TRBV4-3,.,CASSQAPSSYNEQFF,TGCGCCAGCAGCCAAGCCCCTAGCTCCTACAATGAGCAGTTCTTC
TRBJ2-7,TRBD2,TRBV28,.,CASSAGLAGSEQYF,TGTGCCAGCAGTGCAGGACTAGCGGGAAGCGAGCAGTACTTC
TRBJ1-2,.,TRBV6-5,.,CASSYVLGVNYGYTF,TGTGCCAGCAGTTACGTTTTAGGGGTTAACTATGGCTACACCTTC
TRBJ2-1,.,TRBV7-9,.,CASSIVGSQDNEQFF,TGTGCCAGCAGTATTGTCGGGAGTCAGGACAATGAGCAGTTCTTC
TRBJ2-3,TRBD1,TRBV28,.,CASSLGDRGTDTQYF,TGTGCCAGCAGTTTAGGAGACAGGGGCACAGATACGCAGTATTTT
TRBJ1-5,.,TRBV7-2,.,CASRGDGQPQHF,TGTGCCAGCAGAGGAGATGGTCAGCCCCAGCATTTT